The clone carrying this TCR beta chain showed up many times. The target antigen is unknown. Trimming left V 2 bases short and J 3 bases short, with 13 bases between. The V gene's germline CDR1 is SEHNR and CDR2 FQNEAQ (reference sequence). CDR3 size: 16 residues. The sample belongs to a study of response to subunit inactivated influenza vaccine. General study results and limits: After each seasonal influenza vaccination, few new T cells are recruited, the authors suggested.

MiXCR, run by TCRdb on the RT-PCR reads, gives a single entry per CDR3 protein. The sample records 600,000 to 700,000 distinct CDR3 sequences, around 13% being singletons. The sample was PBMCs from blood, taken around 14 days before vaccination. The gene calls are TRBV7-9 and TRBJ2-2, with D maybe TRBD1 (5 bases). This clonotype was obtained from a man aged 45-60 years who received an inactivated influenza vaccine. This CDR3 is CASSLRPRVDTGELFF. CDR3 bases: TGTGCCAGCAGCTTAAGACCCAGGGTGGACACCGGGGAGCTGTTTTTT.